This T cell receptor beta chain was profiled in a study of blood T cell repertoires in COVID-19. Background on the study: From T cells, B-cell-depleted T cells, or PBMCs came the material, which was cDNA or gDNA.

This clone was detected only once. The germline gives CDR1 MNHEY, CDR2 SMNVEV (reference sequence). The CDR3 extends over 13 amino acids. The ends were cut back, 3 bases at V and 5 bases at J, with 9 bases in the middle. TCRdb keeps only in-frame clones here, not all; method: immunoSEQ multiplex PCR. Of 150,000 or so clones listed, about 90% are singletons. The sequenced sample was peripheral blood. This TCR came from a man between 45 and 60 years old with acute or convalescent COVID-19. The genes are TRBV27 and TRBJ2-3; weak D call: TRBD2 (5 bases). CDR3 in DNA: TGTGCCAGCAGTTTCGGGGTAGGAGATACGCAGTATTTT. It encodes CASSFGVGDTQYF.